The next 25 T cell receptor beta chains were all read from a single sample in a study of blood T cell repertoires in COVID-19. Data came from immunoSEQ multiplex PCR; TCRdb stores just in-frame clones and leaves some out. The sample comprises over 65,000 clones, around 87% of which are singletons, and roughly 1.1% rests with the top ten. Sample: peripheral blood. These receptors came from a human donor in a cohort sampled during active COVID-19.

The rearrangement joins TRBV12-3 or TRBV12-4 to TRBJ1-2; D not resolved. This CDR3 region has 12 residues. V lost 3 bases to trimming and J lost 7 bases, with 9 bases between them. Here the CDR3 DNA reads TGTGCCAGCAGTTTTCTGGAGGTTGGCTACACCTTC. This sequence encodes CASSFLEVGYTF.

CDR3 region: CASTTTGELDNEQFF. In DNA form, the CDR3 reads TGTGCCAGCACTACTACCGGAGAGTTGGACAATGAGCAGTTCTTC. The chain joins TRBV11-2 to TRBJ2-1; no reliable D call. Germline V gene lookup returns CDR1 SGHAT and CDR2 FQNNGV. The CDR3 extends over 15 amino acids. V lost 7 bases and J lost 5, with 18 bases in between.

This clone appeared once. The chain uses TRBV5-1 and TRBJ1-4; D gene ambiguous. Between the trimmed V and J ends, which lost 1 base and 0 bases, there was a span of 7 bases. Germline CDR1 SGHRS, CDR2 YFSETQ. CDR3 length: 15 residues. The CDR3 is CASSLYGTTNEKLFF. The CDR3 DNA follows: TGCGCCAGCAGCTTGTACGGGACAACTAATGAAAAACTGTTTTTT.

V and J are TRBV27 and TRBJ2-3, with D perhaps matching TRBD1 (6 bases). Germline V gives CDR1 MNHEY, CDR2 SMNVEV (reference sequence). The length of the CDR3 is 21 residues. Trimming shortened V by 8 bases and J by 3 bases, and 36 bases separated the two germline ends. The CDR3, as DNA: TGTGCCAGCTTAAGCAAGGGGGACAAGGGGTTTCTGGGGAGTCGGACAGATACGCAGTATTTT. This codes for CASLSKGDKGFLGSRTDTQYF.

The CDR3 spells CASSLALPGGGAHYGYTF. The CDR3 nucleotides are TGTGCCAGCAGCTTAGCATTACCTGGTGGGGGGGCGCATTATGGCTACACCTTC. J is TRBJ1-2 and V is TRBV7-9; TRBD1 might be the D (6 bases). Germline V CDR1 and CDR2: SEHNR, FQNEAQ (reference sequence). With 0 bases removed from V and 5 bases from J, the gap between germline ends came to 22 bases. The CDR3 runs to 18 residues. The full variable domain, with the rest looked up from reference TRBV7-9 and TRBJ1-2, is DTGVSQNPRHKITKRGQNVTFRCDPISEHNRLYWYRQTLGQGPEFLTYFQNEAQLEKSRLLSDRFSAERPKGSFSTLEIQRTEQGDSAMYLCASSLALPGGGAHYGYTFGSGTRLTVV.

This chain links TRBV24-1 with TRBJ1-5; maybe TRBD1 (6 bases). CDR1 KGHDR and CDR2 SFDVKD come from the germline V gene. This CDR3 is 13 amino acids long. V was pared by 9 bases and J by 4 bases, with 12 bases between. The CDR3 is CATVGQGNQPQHF. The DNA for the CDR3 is TGTGCCACCGTCGGTCAGGGGAATCAGCCCCAGCATTTT.

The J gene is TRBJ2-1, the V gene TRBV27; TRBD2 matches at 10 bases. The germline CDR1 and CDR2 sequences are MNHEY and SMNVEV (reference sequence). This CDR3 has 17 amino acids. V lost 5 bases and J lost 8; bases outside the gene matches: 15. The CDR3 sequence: CASSRPGSAGGPYEQFF. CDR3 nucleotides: TGTGCCAGCAGTCGCCCCGGGTCAGCGGGAGGGCCATATGAGCAGTTCTTC.

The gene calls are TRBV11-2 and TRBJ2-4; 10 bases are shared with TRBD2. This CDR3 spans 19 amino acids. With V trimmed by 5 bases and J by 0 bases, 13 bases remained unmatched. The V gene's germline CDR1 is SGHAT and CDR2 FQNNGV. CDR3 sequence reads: CASSPTSGTTPLAKNIQYF. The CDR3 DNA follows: TGTGCCAGCAGCCCTACTAGCGGGACCACCCCGCTAGCCAAAAACATTCAGTACTTC.

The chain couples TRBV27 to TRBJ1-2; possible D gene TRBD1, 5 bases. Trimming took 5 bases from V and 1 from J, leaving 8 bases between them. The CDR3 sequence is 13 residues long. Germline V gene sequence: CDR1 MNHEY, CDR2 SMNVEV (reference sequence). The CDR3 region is CASSPQGNYGYTF. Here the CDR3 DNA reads TGTGCCAGCAGTCCTCAGGGTAACTATGGCTACACCTTC.

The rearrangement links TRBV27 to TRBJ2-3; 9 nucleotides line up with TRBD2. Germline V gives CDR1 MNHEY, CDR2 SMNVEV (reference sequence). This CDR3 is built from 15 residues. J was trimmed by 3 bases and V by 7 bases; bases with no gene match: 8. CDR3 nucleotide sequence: TGTGCCAGCACCCGAGCGGGAGGCGGGACAGATACGCAGTATTTT. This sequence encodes CASTRAGGGTDTQYF.

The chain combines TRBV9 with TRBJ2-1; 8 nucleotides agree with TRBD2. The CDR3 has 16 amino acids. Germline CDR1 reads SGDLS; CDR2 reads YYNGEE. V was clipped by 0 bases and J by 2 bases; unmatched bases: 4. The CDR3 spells CASSVGVSGAYNEQFF. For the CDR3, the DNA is TGTGCCAGCAGCGTAGGGGTTAGCGGGGCCTACAATGAGCAGTTCTTC.

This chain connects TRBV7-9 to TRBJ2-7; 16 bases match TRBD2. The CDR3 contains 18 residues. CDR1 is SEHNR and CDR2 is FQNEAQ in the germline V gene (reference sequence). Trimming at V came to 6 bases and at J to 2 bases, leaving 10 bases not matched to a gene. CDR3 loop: CASSPEGLAGGRAYEQYF. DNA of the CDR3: TGTGCCAGCAGTCCTGAGGGACTAGCGGGAGGGCGGGCCTACGAGCAGTACTTC.

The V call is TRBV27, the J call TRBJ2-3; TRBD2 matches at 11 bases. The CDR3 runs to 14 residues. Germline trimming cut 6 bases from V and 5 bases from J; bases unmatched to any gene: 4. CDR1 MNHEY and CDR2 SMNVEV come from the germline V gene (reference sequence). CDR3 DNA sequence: TGTGCCAGCAGCGGGACTAGCGGTGAAGATACGCAGTATTTT. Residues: CASSGTSGEDTQYF.

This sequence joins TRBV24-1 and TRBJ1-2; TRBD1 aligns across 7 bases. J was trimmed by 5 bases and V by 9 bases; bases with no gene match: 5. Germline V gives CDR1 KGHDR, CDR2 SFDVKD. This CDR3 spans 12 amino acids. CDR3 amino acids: CATEDRYYGYTF. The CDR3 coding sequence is TGTGCCACCGAGGACAGGTATTATGGCTACACCTTC.

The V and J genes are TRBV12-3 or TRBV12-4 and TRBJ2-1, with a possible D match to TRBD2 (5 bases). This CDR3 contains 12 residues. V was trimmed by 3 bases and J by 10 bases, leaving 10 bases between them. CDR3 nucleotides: TGTGCCAGCAGTTTGGTCCAGCGGGAGCAGTTCTTC. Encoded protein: CASSLVQREQFF.

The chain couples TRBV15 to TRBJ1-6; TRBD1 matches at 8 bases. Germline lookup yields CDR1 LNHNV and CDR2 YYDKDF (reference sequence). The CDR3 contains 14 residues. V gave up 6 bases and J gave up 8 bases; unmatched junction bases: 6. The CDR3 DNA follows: TGTGCCACCAGTAGACAGGGGACGGATTCACCCCTCCACTTT. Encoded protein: CATSRQGTDSPLHF.

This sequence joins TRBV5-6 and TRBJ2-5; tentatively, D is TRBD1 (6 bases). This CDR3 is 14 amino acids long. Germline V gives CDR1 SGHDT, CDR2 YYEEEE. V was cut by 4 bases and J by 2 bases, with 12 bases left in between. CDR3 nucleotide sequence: TGTGCCAGCAGCATAAGAACAGGGCAAGAGACCCAGTACTTC. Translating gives CASSIRTGQETQYF.

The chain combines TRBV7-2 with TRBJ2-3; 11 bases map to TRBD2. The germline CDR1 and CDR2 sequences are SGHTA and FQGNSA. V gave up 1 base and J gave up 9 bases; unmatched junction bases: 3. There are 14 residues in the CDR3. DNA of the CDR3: TGTGCCAGCAGCTTAGGTAGCGGGAGGGACACGCAGTATTTT. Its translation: CASSLGSGRDTQYF.

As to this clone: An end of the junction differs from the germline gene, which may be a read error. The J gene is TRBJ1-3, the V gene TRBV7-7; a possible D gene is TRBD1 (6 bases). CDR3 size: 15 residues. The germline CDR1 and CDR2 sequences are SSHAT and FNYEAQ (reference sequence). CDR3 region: CASSLDGGLGNTIYF. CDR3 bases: TGTGCTAGCAGCTTAGACGGGGGGCTCGGAAACACCATATATTTT.

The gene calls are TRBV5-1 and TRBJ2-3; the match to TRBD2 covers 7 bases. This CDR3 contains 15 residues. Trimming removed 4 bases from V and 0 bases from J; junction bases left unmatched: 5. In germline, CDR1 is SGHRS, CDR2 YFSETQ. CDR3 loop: CASSPGGSSTDTQYF. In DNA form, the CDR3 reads TGCGCCAGCAGCCCGGGGGGATCGAGCACAGATACGCAGTATTTT.

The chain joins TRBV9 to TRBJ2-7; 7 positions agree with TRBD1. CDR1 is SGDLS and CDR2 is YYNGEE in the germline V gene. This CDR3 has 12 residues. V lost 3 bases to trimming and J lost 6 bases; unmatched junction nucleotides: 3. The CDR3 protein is CASSAGDSEQYF. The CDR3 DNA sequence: TGTGCCAGCAGCGCCGGGGACAGCGAGCAGTACTTC. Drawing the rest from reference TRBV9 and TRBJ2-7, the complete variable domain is DSGVTQTPKHLITATGQRVTLRCSPRSGDLSVYWYQQSLDQGLQFLIQYYNGEERAKGNILERFSAQQFPDLHSELNLSSLELGDSALYFCASSAGDSEQYFGPGTRLTVT.

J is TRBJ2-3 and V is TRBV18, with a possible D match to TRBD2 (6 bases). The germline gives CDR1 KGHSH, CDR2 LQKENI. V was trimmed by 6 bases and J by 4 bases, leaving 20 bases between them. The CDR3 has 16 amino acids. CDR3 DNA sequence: TGTGCCAGCTCCCCTTCGGCACTAGCTGGCGCAGATACGCAGTATTTT. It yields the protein CASSPSALAGADTQYF.

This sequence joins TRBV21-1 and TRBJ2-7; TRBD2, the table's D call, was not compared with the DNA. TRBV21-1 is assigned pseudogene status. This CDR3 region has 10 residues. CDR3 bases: TGTGCCAGCAGCAAACCTGCGGAGGACTTC. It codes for CASSKPAEDF.

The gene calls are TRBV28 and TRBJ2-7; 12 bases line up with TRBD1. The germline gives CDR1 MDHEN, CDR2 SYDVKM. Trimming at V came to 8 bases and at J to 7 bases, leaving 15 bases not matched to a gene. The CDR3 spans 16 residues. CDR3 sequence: CASVSPEGQGAREQYF. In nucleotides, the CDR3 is TGTGCCAGCGTTTCCCCGGAGGGACAGGGGGCGCGGGAGCAGTACTTC. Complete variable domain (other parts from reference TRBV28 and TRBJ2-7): DVKVTQSSRYLVKRTGEKVFLECVQDMDHENMFWYRQDPGLGLRLIYFSYDVKMKEKGDIPEGYSVSREKKERFSLILESASTNQTSMYLCASVSPEGQGAREQYFGPGTRLTVT.

In nucleotides, the CDR3 is TGTGCCAGCAGCCCACCCGGACTAGCGGAAGATACGCAGTATTTT. Its translation is CASSPPGLAEDTQYF. The chain employs TRBV7-9 and TRBJ2-3; 10 positions match TRBD2. The CDR3 runs to 15 residues. Trimming at V came to 5 bases and at J to 5 bases, leaving 7 bases not matched to a gene. From germline, CDR1 is SEHNR and CDR2 FQNEAQ (reference sequence).